The 21 T cell receptor beta chains below all came from one sample that was sequenced in a study of cytomegalovirus exposure and HLA in healthy donors. The PCR had 60 Vbeta and 13 Jbeta primers. TCRdb keeps only in-frame clones here, not all; method: immunoSEQ multiplex PCR. The repertoire includes 150,000 to 190,000 clones, roughly 80% of them detected once, and over 1.3% sits in the top ten. Sequenced material: PBMCs. The receptor source for this set is a man between 18 and 29 years old in good health and CMV-seronegative.

The chain links TRBV6-5 to TRBJ1-1, with D possibly TRBD1 on 5 matching bases. This CDR3 region has 13 residues. Germline V gene lookup returns CDR1 MNHEY and CDR2 SVGAGI. V was shortened by 8 bases and J by 3 bases, with 13 bases between the two germline ends. The CDR3 region is CASGMAGDTEAFF. DNA for the CDR3: TGTGCCAGCGGCATGGCGGGGGACACTGAAGCTTTCTTT.

The V call is TRBV19, the J call TRBJ2-1; 12 bases align to TRBD2. J was trimmed by 7 bases and V by 5 bases; bases with no gene match: 6. Germline values: CDR1 LNHDA, CDR2 SQIVND (reference sequence). CDR3 length: 15 residues. Here the CDR3 DNA reads TGTGCCAGTAGTCAGACTAGCGGGAGTTTGAATGAGCAGTTCTTC. As protein: CASSQTSGSLNEQFF.

This chain uses TRBV4-3 with TRBJ2-3, with unresolved D. CDR3 length: 14 residues. Germline V gives CDR1 LGHNA, CDR2 YSLEER. Trimming pared 2 bases from V and 2 bases from J, leaving 8 bases between. CDR3 region: CASSQRHTTDTQYF. The CDR3 DNA is TGCGCCAGCAGCCAAAGACATACCACAGATACGCAGTATTTT.

This chain uses TRBV7-9 with TRBJ2-1, with 11 bases that match TRBD2. The trim removed 6 bases at V and 7 bases at J, leaving 5 bases unmatched. The germline V gene encodes CDR1 SEHNR and CDR2 FQNEAQ (reference sequence). The CDR3 has 14 residues. This chain's CDR3 is CASSTPSGRNEQFF. CDR3 coding DNA: TGTGCCAGCAGTACTCCTAGCGGGAGGAATGAGCAGTTCTTC. Filled out from reference TRBV7-9 and TRBJ2-1, the complete variable domain reads DTGVSQNPRHKITKRGQNVTFRCDPISEHNRLYWYRQTLGQGPEFLTYFQNEAQLEKSRLLSDRFSAERPKGSFSTLEIQRTEQGDSAMYLCASSTPSGRNEQFFGPGTRLTVL.

This clone was detected a few times. The chain uses TRBV10-1 and TRBJ2-7; TRBD2 matches at 8 bases. The CDR3 is made up of 14 amino acids. Germline V gives CDR1 WNHNN, CDR2 SYGVQD (reference sequence). V dropped 5 bases and J dropped 3; count of bases not matched to a gene: 6. CDR3 protein: CASSSQRESYEQYF. For the CDR3, the DNA is TGCGCCAGCAGTAGTCAGCGGGAGAGCTACGAGCAGTACTTC.

This chain links TRBV27 with TRBJ1-5; 10 bases are shared with TRBD1. The germline CDR1 and CDR2 sequences are MNHEY and SMNVEV (reference sequence). With V trimmed by 5 bases and J by 5 bases, 6 bases remained unmatched. The length of the CDR3 is 15 residues. CDR3 residues: CASSPWDRGYQPQHF. CDR3 sequence (DNA): TGTGCCAGCAGTCCCTGGGACAGGGGATATCAGCCCCAGCATTTT.

This chain links TRBV6-1 with TRBJ2-7, with a possible D match to TRBD1 (6 bases). The germline V gene has CDR1 MNHNS and CDR2 SASEGT. Between the trimmed V and J ends, which lost 6 bases and 1 base, there was a span of 13 bases. This CDR3 spans 14 amino acids. The CDR3, as DNA: TGTGCCAGCAGCCACAGGGCCCATTCCTACGAGCAGTACTTC. This sequence encodes CASSHRAHSYEQYF.

CDR3: CASSPPGQGVSGELFF. In nucleotides, the CDR3 is TGTGCCAGCAGCCCTCCGGGACAGGGAGTATCCGGGGAGCTGTTTTTT. The V and J genes are TRBV28 and TRBJ2-2, with 9 bases fitting TRBD1. Germline CDR1 and CDR2: MDHEN and SYDVKM. After removal of 6 bases from V and 6 bases from J, the junction contained 11 bases not matched to a gene. The CDR3 length is 16 residues.

This clone was found once. The rearrangement joins TRBV6-5 to TRBJ2-6; the D gene is possibly TRBD2 (6 bases). The germline V gene encodes CDR1 MNHEY and CDR2 SVGAGI. V lost 5 bases to trimming and J lost 4 bases, with 12 bases between them. This CDR3 is 15 amino acids long. Written as DNA, the CDR3 is TGTGCCAGCAGTGTGGAGGGCTACGGGGCCAACGTCCTGACTTTC. This codes for CASSVEGYGANVLTF.

This clone was recorded a few times. The chain has TRBV27 and TRBJ2-1; possibly TRBD2 for D (5 bases). Germline CDR1 MNHEY, CDR2 SMNVEV (reference sequence). The CDR3 spans 14 residues. V dropped 6 bases and J dropped 0 bases, with 9 bases sitting between them. In DNA, the CDR3 is TGTGCCAGCAGGGCGGGTGACTCCTACAATGAGCAGTTCTTC. Its translation is CASRAGDSYNEQFF.

This chain connects TRBV6-5 to TRBJ2-3; possibly TRBD2 for D (6 bases). V was cut by 2 bases and J by 3 bases, with 15 bases left in between. The CDR3 length is 16 residues. In germline, CDR1 is MNHEY, CDR2 SVGAGI. Written as DNA, the CDR3 is TGTGCCAGCAGTTACGTGACGGGAGTAACAACAGATACGCAGTATTTT. Amino acids: CASSYVTGVTTDTQYF.

The J gene is TRBJ1-1, the V gene TRBV5-4; 7 bases map to TRBD1. The CDR3 runs to 13 residues. The trim removed 6 bases at V and 1 base at J, leaving 3 bases unmatched. Germline values: CDR1 SGHNT, CDR2 YYREEE (reference sequence). The chain's CDR3 is CASNRDRNTEAFF. DNA for the CDR3: TGTGCCAGCAATCGGGACAGGAACACTGAAGCTTTCTTT.

This clone appeared a few times. This rearrangement joins TRBV7-9 to TRBJ1-4, with 7 bases fitting TRBD1. After removal of 7 bases from V and 8 bases from J, the junction contained 10 bases not matched to a gene. CDR1 and CDR2 from the germline V gene are SEHNR and FQNEAQ (reference sequence). The CDR3 covers 14 residues. The CDR3 here is CASTLAGGGEKLFF. CDR3 sequence (DNA): TGTGCCAGCACTCTCGCAGGGGGTGGGGAAAAACTGTTTTTT.

The chain couples TRBV10-3 to TRBJ2-5; no firm D call. V dropped 0 bases and J dropped 8 bases, with 16 bases sitting between them. The length of the CDR3 is 15 residues. Germline CDR1 ENHRY, CDR2 SYGVKD. The CDR3 coding sequence is TGTGCCATCAGTGAGTCGCCCGCGACGGAGAGCACCCAGTACTTC. Its protein is CAISESPATESTQYF.

This clone was found a few times. This sequence joins TRBV18 and TRBJ2-2; D call uncertain. CDR3 length: 15 amino acids. CDR1 is KGHSH, CDR2 LQKENI, per germline. The germline V and J ends were trimmed by 0 bases and 2 bases, with 7 bases remaining between them. CDR3 sequence reads: CASSPPASNTGELFF. DNA for the CDR3: TGTGCCAGCTCACCACCGGCTTCAAACACCGGGGAGCTGTTTTTT.

The chain combines TRBV2 with TRBJ1-1; D unresolved. The CDR3 totals 16 residues. CDR1 SNHLY and CDR2 FYNNEI come from the germline V gene. Trimming took off 3 bases at V and 0 bases at J, with 14 bases between the two ends. For the CDR3, the DNA is TGTGCCAGCAGTGATCCCGCGACGGGTATGAACACTGAAGCTTTCTTT. Residues: CASSDPATGMNTEAFF.

Here the CDR3 DNA reads TGTGCCAGCAGTGAATTGGGCCTAGCGGGAGGGCCGGGAGAGACCCAGTACTTC. This sequence encodes CASSELGLAGGPGETQYF. The J gene is TRBJ2-5, the V gene TRBV25-1, with 12 nucleotides matching TRBD2. CDR1 MGHDK and CDR2 SYGVNS come from the germline V gene. The V and J ends lost 1 base and 4 bases, in that order; junction bases with no gene match: 10. The CDR3 consists of 18 residues. The variable domain in full, completed from reference TRBV25-1 and TRBJ2-5, reads EADIYQTPRYLVIGTGKKITLECSQTMGHDKMYWYQQDPGMELHLIHYSYGVNSTEKGDLSSESTVSRIRTEHFPLTLESARPSHTSQYLCASSELGLAGGPGETQYFGPGTRLLVL.

J is TRBJ2-1 and V is TRBV5-4; TRBD1 is a possible D gene (6 bases). The CDR3 has 15 residues. In germline, CDR1 is SGHNT, CDR2 YYREEE (reference sequence). V dropped 4 bases and J dropped 7 bases, with 18 bases sitting between them. This CDR3 reads CASSHAGTPTNEQFF. CDR3 DNA: TGTGCCAGCAGCCACGCCGGGACACCCACGAATGAGCAGTTCTTC.

This clone showed up just a few times. The rearrangement joins TRBV29-1 to TRBJ2-7; the D gene is possibly TRBD1 (5 bases). Trimming cost V 5 bases and J 3 bases, with 17 bases left between them. CDR1 SQVTM and CDR2 ANQGSEA come from the germline V gene. CDR3 length equals 14 residues. The CDR3 coding sequence is TGCAGCGTTAGTATGTCAGGGAACCGCTACGAGCAGTACTTC. It is translated as CSVSMSGNRYEQYF.

The rearrangement uses TRBV27 and TRBJ1-1; 8 bases are shared with TRBD1. The CDR3 is made up of 15 amino acids. Germline lookup yields CDR1 MNHEY and CDR2 SMNVEV (reference sequence). V shed 4 bases and J 1 base; nucleotides not matched to a gene: 5. For the CDR3, the DNA is TGTGCCAGCAGTTACAAGACAGGGGCGAACACTGAAGCTTTCTTT. Its protein product is CASSYKTGANTEAFF.

The CDR3 bases are TGCGCCAGCAGTGAGTCGATGGGACTAGCAGGGACCCAGTACTTC. Its translation: CASSESMGLAGTQYF. This rearrangement joins TRBV10-1 to TRBJ2-5; 9 nucleotides match TRBD2. CDR1 and CDR2 from the germline V gene are WNHNN and SYGVQD (reference sequence). There are 15 residues in the CDR3. The V gene end was trimmed by 0 bases and the J gene end by 7 bases; junction bases not matched to a gene: 6.